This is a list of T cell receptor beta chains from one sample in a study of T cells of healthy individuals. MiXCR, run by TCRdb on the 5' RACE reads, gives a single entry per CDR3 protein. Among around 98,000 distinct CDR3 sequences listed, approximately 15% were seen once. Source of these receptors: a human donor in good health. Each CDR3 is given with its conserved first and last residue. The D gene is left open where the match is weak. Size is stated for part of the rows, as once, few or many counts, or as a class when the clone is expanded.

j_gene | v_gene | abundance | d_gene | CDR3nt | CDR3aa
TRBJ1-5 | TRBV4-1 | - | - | TGCGCCAGCAGCCAAGAAGGGGGGAGGGGCAATCAGCCCCAGCATTTT | CASSQEGGRGNQPQHF
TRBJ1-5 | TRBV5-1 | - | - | TGCGCCAGCAGCTTGGATGCCGGGAGCAATCAGCCCCAGCATTTT | CASSLDAGSNQPQHF
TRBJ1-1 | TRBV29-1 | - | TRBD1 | TGCAGCGTTGACCGGGACAGGGACACTGAAGCTTTCTTT | CSVDRDRDTEAFF
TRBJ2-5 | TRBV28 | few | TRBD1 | TGTGCCAGCAGTCCTCCGGGACAGGGGAAGACCCAGTACTTC | CASSPPGQGKTQYF
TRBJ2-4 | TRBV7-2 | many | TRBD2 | TGTGCCAGCAGCCGTCAACCGGGACTAGCGGGAGGGCGGGGAGTAAACATTCAGTACTTC | CASSRQPGLAGGRGVNIQYF
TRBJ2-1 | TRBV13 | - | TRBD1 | TGTGCCAGCAGCCCCCGACAGGGGGTAGGAAATGAGCAGTTCTTC | CASSPRQGVGNEQFF
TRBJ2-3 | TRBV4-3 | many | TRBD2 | TGCGCCAGCAGTCAAGGGTACCTAGCGGGGGGGAGAGATACGCAGTATTTT | CASSQGYLAGGRDTQYF
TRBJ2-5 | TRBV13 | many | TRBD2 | TGTGCCAGCAGCCGCTGGGCGGGGGGTGAGACCCAGTACTTC | CASSRWAGGETQYF
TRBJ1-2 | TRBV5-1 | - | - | TGCGCCAGCAGCTGGACCCCGTTAAGGGAAGTCTATGGCTACACCTTC | CASSWTPLREVYGYTF
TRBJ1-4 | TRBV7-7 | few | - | TGTGCTAGCAGCTCCCGCGAGCACGGAAAACTGTTTTTT | CASSSREHGKLFF
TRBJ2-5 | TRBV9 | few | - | TGTGCCAGCAGCGTAGACAGCTTATCGGGGGAGACCCAGTACTTC | CASSVDSLSGETQYF
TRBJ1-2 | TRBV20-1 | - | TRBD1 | TGCAGTGCTCCCGGGACAGCCTATGGCTACACCTTC | CSAPGTAYGYTF
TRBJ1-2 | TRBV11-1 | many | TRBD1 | TGTGCCAGCAGCCACAGGACAGGGGGCGGCTATGGCTACACCTTC | CASSHRTGGGYGYTF
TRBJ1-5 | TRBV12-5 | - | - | TGTGCTAGTGGTTCCTATGGGAGCAATCAGCCCCAGCATTTT | CASGSYGSNQPQHF
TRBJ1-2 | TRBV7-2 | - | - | TGTGCCAGCAGCTTAGGAGCAGGGCCCGAGTATGGCTACACCTTC | CASSLGAGPEYGYTF
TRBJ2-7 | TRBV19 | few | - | TGTGCCAGTAGTAGAGGAACAGTGAGCTCCTACGAGCAGTACTTC | CASSRGTVSSYEQYF
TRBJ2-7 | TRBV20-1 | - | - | TGCAGTGCCCCCGACTTGAGACCCAATTACGAGCAGTACTTC | CSAPDLRPNYEQYF